The 32 T cell receptor beta chains in this list originate from one sample, sequenced in a study of neurological immune-mediated disorders. From the 5' RACE reads, TCRdb called clonotypes with MiXCR, one entry per CDR3 protein. The sample includes tens of thousands of distinct CDR3 sequences, around 3.5% of them seen just once. The material sequenced was PBMCs. Every receptor here comes from a woman aged 45-65 years with multiple sclerosis.

This clonotype appeared many times. The V call is TRBV5-1, the J call TRBJ2-7; TRBD1 or TRBD2 may be the D gene (5 bases each). Trimming took 0 bases from V and 3 from J, leaving 16 bases between them. This CDR3 contains 16 residues. CDR1 and CDR2 (germline): SGHRS, YFSETQ. CDR3 sequence (DNA): TGCGCCAGCAGCTTGGCCGGGGCAGTCGACCTCTACGAGCAGTACTTC. It translates to CASSLAGAVDLYEQYF.

This clonotype was recorded at least ten times. The CDR3 here is CASSSTDRVGAFF. As DNA, the CDR3 is TGTGCCAGCAGTTCCACGGACAGGGTAGGAGCTTTCTTT. The chain has TRBV6-5 and TRBJ1-1; 8 bases are a match to TRBD1. Germline-derived CDR1 and CDR2 are MNHEY and SVGAGI. With 4 bases clipped from V and 10 bases from J, the junction kept 8 bases outside the gene matches. CDR3 length: 13 amino acids.

This clonotype has at least ten counts. This chain uses TRBV7-2 with TRBJ2-3, with 14 bases that match TRBD2. Germline CDR1 is SGHTA and CDR2 is FQGNSA. This CDR3 is 16 amino acids long. The V segment lost 5 bases and the J segment 5 bases; nucleotides outside the gene matches: 6. CDR3 sequence reads: CASSTRLAGGKDTQYF. CDR3 in DNA: TGTGCCAGCAGCACCAGACTAGCGGGGGGGAAAGATACGCAGTATTTT. The full variable domain, with the rest looked up from reference TRBV7-2 and TRBJ2-3, is GAGVSQSPSNKVTEKGKDVELRCDPISGHTALYWYRQSLGQGLEFLIYFQGNSAPDKSGLPSDRFSAERTGGSVSTLTIQRTQQEDSAVYLCASSTRLAGGKDTQYFGPGTRLTVL.

This clonotype came up many times. The chain combines TRBV7-2 with TRBJ2-2, with D possibly being TRBD1 or TRBD2 (6 bases each). Trimming left V 4 bases short and J 0 bases short, with 9 bases between. CDR1 and CDR2 from the germline V gene are SGHTA and FQGNSA. The CDR3 is 15 residues long. CDR3 region: CASSSGGANTGELFF. As DNA, the CDR3 is TGTGCCAGCAGCTCCGGGGGCGCGAACACCGGGGAGCTGTTTTTT.

There are many counts of this clonotype. V and J are TRBV15 and TRBJ2-4; TRBD2 might be the D (5 bases). The CDR3 has 16 amino acids. Germline loops: CDR1 LNHNV, CDR2 YYDKDF (reference sequence). With 0 bases removed from V and 1 base from J, the gap between germline ends came to 10 bases. CDR3 nucleotide sequence: TGTGCCACCAGCAGAGATAGAGGGTTCGCCAAAAACATTCAGTACTTC. Translating it yields CATSRDRGFAKNIQYF.

This clonotype was seen many times. The chain uses TRBV5-1 and TRBJ2-3; maybe TRBD2 (7 bases). V lost 1 base and J lost 2, with 11 bases in between. The CDR3 has 15 residues. Per the germline V gene, CDR1 is SGHRS and CDR2 is YFSETQ. CDR3 residues: CASSLNAGATDTQYF. The CDR3 region has the DNA TGCGCCAGCAGCTTGAATGCGGGGGCCACAGATACGCAGTATTTT.

The table lists this clonotype with many counts. The chain combines TRBV20-1 with TRBJ2-1; TRBD2 matches at 10 bases. There are 15 residues in the CDR3. The junction had 8 bases not matched to a gene; V was cut back by 6 bases and J by 3 bases. CDR1 is DFQATT and CDR2 is SNEGSKA in the germline V gene (reference sequence). DNA of the CDR3: TGCAGTGCCGAAGGAGCGGGGGGGTTCTACAATGAGCAGTTCTTC. Amino acid sequence: CSAEGAGGFYNEQFF.

This clonotype was detected many times. The rearrangement links TRBV10-3 to TRBJ2-3; D unclear. This CDR3 region has 13 residues. The germline V gene has CDR1 ENHRY and CDR2 SYGVKD. Trimming shortened V by 0 bases and J by 4 bases, and 5 bases separated the two germline ends. CDR3 in amino acids: CAISESYPDTQYF. CDR3 bases: TGTGCCATCAGTGAGTCTTACCCAGATACGCAGTATTTT.

This clonotype was counted ten times or more. V gene TRBV5-5 combines with J gene TRBJ1-5; TRBD1 is a possible D gene (5 bases). V lost 4 bases to trimming and J lost 9 bases, with 14 bases between them. CDR3 size: 13 residues. Germline-derived CDR1 and CDR2 are SGHKS and YYEKEE (reference sequence). The CDR3 nucleotides read TGTGCCAGCAGCCCCGGCAGGGATCGGCCCCAGCATTTT. Amino acid sequence: CASSPGRDRPQHF.

Many counts were recorded for this clonotype. The chain carries TRBV7-2 and TRBJ2-1; no definite D call. The CDR3 length is 11 residues. From germline, CDR1 is SGHTA and CDR2 FQGNSA. Deletions cut 0 bases from V and 6 bases from J, with 0 bases between. This CDR3 reads CASSLANEQFF. For the CDR3, the DNA is TGTGCCAGCAGCTTAGCCAATGAGCAGTTCTTC.

This clonotype was seen ten or more times. This sequence joins TRBV20-1 and TRBJ1-1; 7 nucleotides agree with TRBD1. Germline V lookup: CDR1 DFQATT, CDR2 SNEGSKA (reference sequence). The V and J ends lost 2 bases and 11 bases, in that order; junction bases with no gene match: 8. The CDR3 consists of 12 residues. In DNA form, the CDR3 reads TGCAGTGCTAGAACCGACAGGGTTTGGGCTTTCTTT. Amino acids: CSARTDRVWAFF.

This clonotype occurred many times. V gene TRBV7-2 combines with J gene TRBJ2-7; maybe TRBD2 (6 bases). CDR1 and CDR2 from the germline V gene are SGHTA and FQGNSA. The CDR3 has 16 residues. V lost 1 base to trimming and J lost 2 bases, with 15 bases between them. The CDR3 sequence: CASSLVRRGSAYEQYF. CDR3 coding DNA: TGTGCCAGCAGCTTAGTTAGGCGGGGTTCGGCCTACGAGCAGTACTTC.

This clonotype was recorded at least ten times. This chain uses TRBV7-6 with TRBJ1-2; 7 bases map to TRBD1. The CDR3 is 15 residues long. V was clipped by 5 bases and J by 4 bases; unmatched bases: 10. CDR1 SGHVS and CDR2 FNYEAQ come from the germline V gene. In DNA, the CDR3 is TGTGCCAGCAGCGACGTTAGGGGGCGTCGCTATGGCTACACCTTC. This translates into CASSDVRGRRYGYTF.

This clonotype was detected ten times or more. This chain joins TRBV10-3 and TRBJ2-7; D unclear. This CDR3 is built from 12 residues. Trimming took off 3 bases at V and 7 bases at J, with 10 bases between the two ends. Germline CDR1 and CDR2: ENHRY and SYGVKD. Written as DNA, the CDR3 is TGTGCCATCAGTGACGCTAGTTTTGAGCAGTACTTC. Protein sequence: CAISDASFEQYF.

This clonotype was seen repeatedly, ten times or more. As DNA, the CDR3 is TGCGCCAGCAGTGAGCGCTTTTTTGGCGGCCGTAAAAACATTCAGTACTTC. Amino acid sequence: CASSERFFGGRKNIQYF. This chain uses TRBV10-2 with TRBJ2-4; D unclear. CDR1 is WSHSY, CDR2 SAAADI, per germline. V lost 2 bases, J lost 4 bases, and 18 bases lay in between. The CDR3 has 17 amino acids.

This clonotype was detected ten times or more. The rearrangement uses TRBV20-1 and TRBJ1-2, with D hard to call. The V and J ends lost 1 base and 8 bases respectively, with 20 bases between them. The germline gives CDR1 DFQATT, CDR2 SNEGSKA (reference sequence). The CDR3 is 15 amino acids. CDR3 in amino acids: CSARGRAFGSNGYTF. Here the CDR3 DNA reads TGCAGTGCTAGAGGGAGGGCGTTTGGGTCTAACGGCTACACCTTC.

In this sample, this clonotype turned up many times. This chain's CDR3 is CASSLWAGAGYNEQFF. The CDR3 DNA is TGTGCCAGCAGTTTATGGGCCGGGGCGGGTTACAATGAGCAGTTCTTC. V and J are TRBV27 and TRBJ2-1; D may correspond to TRBD1 or TRBD2 (5 bases each). V was shortened by 1 base and J by 4 bases, with 14 bases between the two germline ends. The CDR3 totals 16 residues. The germline V gene has CDR1 MNHEY and CDR2 SMNVEV (reference sequence).

This clonotype was seen ten or more times. One end of the junction does not line up with germline, which may come from a read error. J is TRBJ1-6 and V is TRBV6-1; 7 nucleotides agree with TRBD1. CDR1 and CDR2 (germline): MNHNS, SASEGT. The CDR3 spans 11 residues. As DNA, the CDR3 is TGTGCCAGCAGTGACGGGGGACAGCCTAGCTTT. This translates into CASSDGGQPSF.

This clonotype was observed a few times. The chain uses TRBV6-2 or TRBV6-3 and TRBJ2-1; 8 bases agree with TRBD2. This CDR3 spans 16 amino acids. CDR1 and CDR2 (germline): MNHEY, SVGEGT. Trimming at V came to 6 bases and at J to 3 bases, leaving 10 bases not matched to a gene. The chain's CDR3 is CASRKGGGLYYNEQFF. CDR3 DNA sequence: TGTGCCAGCAGGAAGGGCGGGGGGCTTTACTACAATGAGCAGTTCTTC.

This clonotype was observed at least ten times. The chain is built from TRBV9 and TRBJ2-5, with 8 positions matching TRBD2. Germline V gene sequence: CDR1 SGDLS, CDR2 YYNGEE. CDR3 size: 16 residues. The V and J ends lost 0 bases and 2 bases, in that order; junction bases with no gene match: 6. The CDR3 region has the DNA TGTGCCAGCAGCGTAGCAGCGGGGGCTTTTCAAGAGACCCAGTACTTC. This encodes CASSVAAGAFQETQYF.

The chain uses TRBV2 and TRBJ2-7, with D perhaps matching TRBD2 (6 bases). This CDR3 has 12 amino acids. Per germline, CDR1 SNHLY and CDR2 FYNNEI. V was trimmed by 4 bases and J by 12 bases, leaving 16 bases between them. CDR3 protein: CASSATPGLVYF. CDR3 in DNA: TGTGCCAGCAGTGCTACACCGGGACTTGTGTACTTC.

The V call is TRBV19, the J call TRBJ1-1; 11 bases align to TRBD1. J gave up 2 bases and V 9 bases, and 8 bases lay outside the gene matches. Germline V gene lookup returns CDR1 LNHDA and CDR2 SQIVND (reference sequence). This CDR3 is 15 amino acids long. CDR3 amino acids: CASKTRTGGNTEAFF. Here the CDR3 DNA reads TGTGCCAGCAAAACTCGGACAGGGGGCAACACTGAAGCTTTCTTT.

Notes on this clonotype: A much larger clone is a single base away; this may be a read error. CDR3 nucleotides: TGTGCCAGCAGTTCTACTAGCGGGGTAAAAGAGCAGTACTTC. It yields the protein CASSSTSGVKEQYF. V and J are TRBV2 and TRBJ2-7; 10 positions agree with TRBD2. V lost 5 bases to trimming and J lost 7 bases; unmatched junction nucleotides: 8. The CDR3 has 14 residues. The germline V gene has CDR1 SNHLY and CDR2 FYNNEI.

This clonotype was observed at least ten times. DNA for the CDR3: TGCAGTGCTAGGATGAAGGGGCTGGTTGGCTACACCTTC. Its translation: CSARMKGLVGYTF. The rearrangement joins TRBV20-1 to TRBJ1-2; D is possibly TRBD1 (5 bases). Trimming stripped 3 bases from V and 7 bases from J, with 15 bases between. Germline V gene sequence: CDR1 DFQATT, CDR2 SNEGSKA (reference sequence). The CDR3 length is 13 residues.

In the case of this clonotype: This sequence may be a read error, since a much larger clone differs from it by one base. The chain combines TRBV5-1 with TRBJ1-3; D unclear. The CDR3 consists of 14 residues. CDR1 is SGHRS and CDR2 is YFSETQ in the germline V gene. CDR3 region: CASSLDRTGKTIYF. The CDR3 nucleotides read TGCGCCAGCAGCTTGGACAGAACTGGAAAAACCATATATTTT.

This clonotype occurred many times. The chain carries TRBV20-1 and TRBJ1-6; TRBD1 aligns across 10 bases. CDR1 and CDR2 from the germline V gene are DFQATT and SNEGSKA (reference sequence). J lost 7 bases, V lost 4 bases, and 4 bases had no gene match. The length of the CDR3 is 14 residues. The CDR3 reads CSATGTGVNSPLHF. The DNA of the CDR3 is TGCAGTGCTACTGGGACAGGGGTCAATTCACCCCTCCACTTT.

This clonotype appeared many times. This rearrangement joins TRBV7-6 to TRBJ1-6, with D unclear. V lost 1 base and J lost 7, with 11 bases in between. The V gene's germline CDR1 is SGHVS and CDR2 FNYEAQ. There are 15 residues in the CDR3. The CDR3 reads CASSLGGPQNSPLHF. In nucleotides, the CDR3 is TGTGCCAGCAGCTTAGGAGGCCCGCAGAATTCACCCCTCCACTTT.

The table lists this clonotype with many counts. The chain's CDR3 is CSARVLGGGRYTDTQYF. The DNA of the CDR3 is TGCAGTGCTAGAGTTTTGGGCGGGGGCAGGTACACAGATACGCAGTATTTT. The V gene is TRBV20-1, the J gene TRBJ2-3, with D perhaps matching TRBD2 (7 bases). CDR3 size: 17 residues. Germline values: CDR1 DFQATT, CDR2 SNEGSKA (reference sequence). V was trimmed by 1 base and J by 2 bases, leaving 19 bases between them.

This clonotype was recorded many times. The rearrangement joins TRBV7-2 to TRBJ2-7, with 9 bases fitting TRBD2. The CDR3 spans 15 residues. In germline, CDR1 is SGHTA, CDR2 FQGNSA. V lost 1 base and J lost 3; bases outside the gene matches: 4. The chain's CDR3 is CASSLDGTSYYEQYF. DNA of the CDR3: TGTGCCAGCAGCTTAGACGGGACTAGCTACTACGAGCAGTACTTC.

This clonotype was seen at least ten times. This rearrangement joins TRBV20-1 to TRBJ1-4; no clear D gene. V gave up 3 bases and J gave up 4 bases, with 15 bases separating them. The CDR3 runs 15 residues. Germline V lookup: CDR1 DFQATT, CDR2 SNEGSKA (reference sequence). The CDR3: CSARDLAGNNEKLFF. DNA of the CDR3: TGCAGTGCTAGGGATCTGGCAGGAAATAATGAAAAACTGTTTTTT.

This clonotype was picked up many times. The chain recombines TRBV7-2 with TRBJ2-3; the D gene is possibly TRBD2 (6 bases). Germline V gene sequence: CDR1 SGHTA, CDR2 FQGNSA. The CDR3 consists of 15 residues. With 1 base removed from V and 6 bases from J, the gap between germline ends came to 14 bases. CDR3: CASSLDGGWADTQYF. The CDR3 DNA sequence: TGTGCCAGCAGCTTAGATGGGGGGTGGGCGGATACGCAGTATTTT.

This clonotype was recorded at least ten times. For the CDR3, the DNA is TGTGCCAGCACTACCGGGCCCCGCTCCTATAATTCACCCCTCCACTTT. This gives the protein CASTTGPRSYNSPLHF. The chain joins TRBV27 to TRBJ1-6; D is uncertain. Germline V gene lookup returns CDR1 MNHEY and CDR2 SMNVEV (reference sequence). CDR3 length equals 16 residues. V lost 7 bases and J 0 bases, leaving 13 bases between the germline ends.